This T cell receptor (beta chain) is drawn from a study of technical replicates of blood from a few donors. The method was immunoSEQ multiplex PCR; TCRdb's version includes in-frame clones alone and lacks a portion of them. The data hold tens of thousands of clones, with just over 95% observed a single time. Germline loops: CDR1 LGHNA, CDR2 YNFKEQ. The CDR3 contains 15 residues. V lost 0 bases, J lost 0 bases, and 2 bases stayed unmatched. This clone occurred once. The sequencing sample was made of T cells isolated from PBMCs. The receptor's source is a human donor in good health. The gene calls are TRBV4-2 and TRBJ2-7; 7 bases map to TRBD2. The CDR3 DNA reads as TGTGCCAGCAGCCAAGATGCGGGGGACTCCTACGAGCAGTACTTC. It codes for CASSQDAGDSYEQYF.